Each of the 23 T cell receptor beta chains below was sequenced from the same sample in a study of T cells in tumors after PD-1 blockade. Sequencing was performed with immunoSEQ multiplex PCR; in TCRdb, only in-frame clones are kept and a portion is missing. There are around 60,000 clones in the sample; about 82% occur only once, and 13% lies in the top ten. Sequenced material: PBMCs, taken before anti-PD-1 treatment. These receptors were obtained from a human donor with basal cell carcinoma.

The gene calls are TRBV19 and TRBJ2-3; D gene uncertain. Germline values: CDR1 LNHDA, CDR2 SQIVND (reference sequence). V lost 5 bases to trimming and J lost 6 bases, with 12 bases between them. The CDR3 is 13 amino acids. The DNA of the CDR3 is TGTGCCAGTAGTCTCTTCCGTTTGGATACGCAGTATTTT. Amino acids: CASSLFRLDTQYF.

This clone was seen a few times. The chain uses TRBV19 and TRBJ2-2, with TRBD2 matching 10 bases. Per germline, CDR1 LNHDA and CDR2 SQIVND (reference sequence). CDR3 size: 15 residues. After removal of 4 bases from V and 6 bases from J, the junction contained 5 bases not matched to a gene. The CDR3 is CASSRASGGAGELFF. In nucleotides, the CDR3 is TGTGCCAGTAGTAGGGCTAGCGGGGGTGCCGGGGAGCTGTTTTTT.

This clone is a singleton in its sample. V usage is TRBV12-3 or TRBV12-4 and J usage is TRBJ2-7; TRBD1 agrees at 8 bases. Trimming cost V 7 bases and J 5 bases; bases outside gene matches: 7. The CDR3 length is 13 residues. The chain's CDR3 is CASKQTGAHEQYF. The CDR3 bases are TGTGCCAGCAAACAGACAGGGGCCCACGAGCAGTACTTC.

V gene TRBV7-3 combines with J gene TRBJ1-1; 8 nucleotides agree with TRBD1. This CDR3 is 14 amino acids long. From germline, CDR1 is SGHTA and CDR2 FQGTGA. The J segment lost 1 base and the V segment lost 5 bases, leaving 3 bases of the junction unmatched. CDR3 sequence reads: CASSIQGGNTEAFF. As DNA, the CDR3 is TGTGCCAGCAGCATACAGGGGGGGAACACTGAAGCTTTCTTT.

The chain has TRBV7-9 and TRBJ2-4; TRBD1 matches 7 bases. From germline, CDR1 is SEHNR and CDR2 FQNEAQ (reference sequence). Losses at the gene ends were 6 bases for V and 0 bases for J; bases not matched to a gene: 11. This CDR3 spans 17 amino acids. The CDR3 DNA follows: TGTGCCAGCAGTTTTATACAGGGGTCCCTAGCCAAAAACATTCAGTACTTC. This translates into CASSFIQGSLAKNIQYF.

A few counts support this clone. CDR3 in DNA: TGTGCCTGGAGGACCTACAGGGGGGGTCTCGATCAGCCCCAGCATTTT. Translating it yields CAWRTYRGGLDQPQHF. The chain uses TRBV30 and TRBJ1-5, with 8 bases matching TRBD1. The CDR3 has 16 amino acids. Germline values: CDR1 GTSNPN, CDR2 SVGIG (reference sequence). After removal of 3 bases from V and 5 bases from J, the junction contained 12 bases not matched to a gene.

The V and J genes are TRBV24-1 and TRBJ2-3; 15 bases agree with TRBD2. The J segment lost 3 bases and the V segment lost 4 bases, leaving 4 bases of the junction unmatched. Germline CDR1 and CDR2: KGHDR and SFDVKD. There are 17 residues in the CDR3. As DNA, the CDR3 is TGTGCCACCAGTGAGCCGGGACTAGCGGGGGGAACAGATACGCAGTATTTT. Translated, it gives CATSEPGLAGGTDTQYF.

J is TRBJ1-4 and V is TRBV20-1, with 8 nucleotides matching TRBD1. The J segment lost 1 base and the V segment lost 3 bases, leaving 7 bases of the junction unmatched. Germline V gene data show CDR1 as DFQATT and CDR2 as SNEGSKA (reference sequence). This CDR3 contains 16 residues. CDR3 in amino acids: CSASVDRALTNEKLFF. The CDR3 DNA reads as TGCAGTGCTAGTGTGGACAGGGCACTAACTAATGAAAAACTGTTTTTT.

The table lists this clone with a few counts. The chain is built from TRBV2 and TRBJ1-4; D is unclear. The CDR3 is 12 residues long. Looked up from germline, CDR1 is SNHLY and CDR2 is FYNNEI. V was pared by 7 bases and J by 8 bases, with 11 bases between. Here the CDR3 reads CASIADGEKLFF. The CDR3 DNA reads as TGTGCCAGCATTGCAGATGGCGAAAAACTGTTTTTT.

The DNA of the CDR3 is TGTGCCAGCAGCCAATTGAGGGAGAATTCACCCCTCCACTTT. Encoded protein: CASSQLRENSPLHF. The chain carries TRBV3-1 (or the pseudogene TRBV3-2) and TRBJ1-6, with D unresolved. This CDR3 region has 14 residues. The V and J ends lost 2 bases and 7 bases respectively, with 9 bases between them. CDR1 is LGHDT, CDR2 YNNKEL, per germline (reference sequence).

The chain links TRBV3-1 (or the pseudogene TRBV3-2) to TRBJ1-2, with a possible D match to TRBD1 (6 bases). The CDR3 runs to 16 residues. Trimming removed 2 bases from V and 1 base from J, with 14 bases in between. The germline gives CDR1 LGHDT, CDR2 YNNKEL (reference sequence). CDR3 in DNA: TGTGCCAGCAGCCAAAGTTTAGGGGGTAATAACTATGGCTACACCTTC. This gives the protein CASSQSLGGNNYGYTF.

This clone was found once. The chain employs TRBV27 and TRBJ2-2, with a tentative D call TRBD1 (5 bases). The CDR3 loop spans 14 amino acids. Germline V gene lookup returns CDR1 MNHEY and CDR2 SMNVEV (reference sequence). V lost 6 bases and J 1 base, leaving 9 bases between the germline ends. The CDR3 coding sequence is TGTGCCAGCAGCCCTACAGGGAACACCGGGGAGCTGTTTTTT. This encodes CASSPTGNTGELFF.

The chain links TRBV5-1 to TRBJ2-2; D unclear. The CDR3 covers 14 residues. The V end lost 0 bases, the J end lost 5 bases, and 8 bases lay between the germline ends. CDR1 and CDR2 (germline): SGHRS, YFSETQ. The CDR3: CASSLEQKTGELFF. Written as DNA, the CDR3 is TGCGCCAGCAGCTTGGAACAGAAAACCGGGGAGCTGTTTTTT.

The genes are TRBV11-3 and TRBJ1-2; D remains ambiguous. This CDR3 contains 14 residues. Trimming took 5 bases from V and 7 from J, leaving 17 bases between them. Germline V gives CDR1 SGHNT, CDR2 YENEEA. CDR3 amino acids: CASSLSGPTGGYTF. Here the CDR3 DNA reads TGTGCCAGCAGCCTAAGCGGCCCGACGGGTGGCTACACCTTC.

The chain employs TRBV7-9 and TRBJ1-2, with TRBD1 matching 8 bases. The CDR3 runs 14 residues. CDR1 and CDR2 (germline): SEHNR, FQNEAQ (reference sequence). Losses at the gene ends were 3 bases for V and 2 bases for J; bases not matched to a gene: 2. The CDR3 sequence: CASSFRTGNYGYTF. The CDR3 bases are TGTGCCAGCAGCTTCCGGACAGGGAACTATGGCTACACCTTC.

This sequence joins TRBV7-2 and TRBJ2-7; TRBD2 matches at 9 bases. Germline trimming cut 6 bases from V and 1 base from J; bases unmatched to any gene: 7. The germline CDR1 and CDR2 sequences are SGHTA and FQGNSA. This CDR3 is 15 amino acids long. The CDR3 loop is CASSLSGGSSYEQYF. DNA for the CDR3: TGTGCCAGCAGTCTTAGCGGGGGATCATCCTACGAGCAGTACTTC.

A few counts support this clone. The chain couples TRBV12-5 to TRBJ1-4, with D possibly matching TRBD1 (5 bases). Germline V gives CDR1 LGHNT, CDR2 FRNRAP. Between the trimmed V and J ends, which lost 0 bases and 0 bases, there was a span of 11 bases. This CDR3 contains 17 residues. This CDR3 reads CASGLVGAGATNEKLFF. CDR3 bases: TGTGCTAGTGGTTTGGTAGGGGCGGGCGCAACTAATGAAAAACTGTTTTTT.

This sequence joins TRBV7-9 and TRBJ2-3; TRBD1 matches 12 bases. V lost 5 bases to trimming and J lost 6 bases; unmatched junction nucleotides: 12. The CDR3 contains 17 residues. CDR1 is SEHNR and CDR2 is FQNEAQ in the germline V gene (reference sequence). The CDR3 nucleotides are TGTGCCAGCAGCCCCCGGGACAGGGGGCGGATTGCCGATACGCAGTATTTT. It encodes CASSPRDRGRIADTQYF.

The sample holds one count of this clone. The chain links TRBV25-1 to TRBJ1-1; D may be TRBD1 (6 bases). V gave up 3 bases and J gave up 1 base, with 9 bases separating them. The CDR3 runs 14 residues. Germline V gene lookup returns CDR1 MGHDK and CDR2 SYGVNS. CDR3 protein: CASSDPRGNTEAFF. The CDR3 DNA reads TGTGCCAGCAGTGACCCCAGGGGGAACACTGAAGCTTTCTTT.

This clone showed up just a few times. CDR3 nucleotide sequence: TGCGCCAGCAGCCTAAAACAGGGGGAGAACACTGAAGCTTTCTTT. Its translation: CASSLKQGENTEAFF. The chain is built from TRBV4-1 and TRBJ1-1, with 8 bases that match TRBD1. The germline V gene has CDR1 MGHRA and CDR2 YSYEKL. The CDR3 totals 15 residues. The V segment lost 4 bases and the J segment 1 base; nucleotides outside the gene matches: 5.

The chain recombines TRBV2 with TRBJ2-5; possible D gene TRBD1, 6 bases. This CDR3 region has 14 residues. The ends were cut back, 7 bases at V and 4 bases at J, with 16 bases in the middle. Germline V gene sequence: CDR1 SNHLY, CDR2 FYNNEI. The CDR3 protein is CASIPDRQRETQYF. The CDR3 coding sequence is TGTGCCAGCATTCCCGACAGGCAGAGAGAGACCCAGTACTTC.

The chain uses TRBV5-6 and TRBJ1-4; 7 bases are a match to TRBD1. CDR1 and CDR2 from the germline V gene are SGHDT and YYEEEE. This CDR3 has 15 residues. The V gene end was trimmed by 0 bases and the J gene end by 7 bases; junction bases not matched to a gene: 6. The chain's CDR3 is CASSLAGGAGEKLFF. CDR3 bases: TGTGCCAGCAGCTTGGCAGGGGGGGCAGGTGAAAAACTGTTTTTT. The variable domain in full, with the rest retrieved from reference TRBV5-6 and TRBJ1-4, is DAGVTQSPTHLIKTRGQQVTLRCSPKSGHDTVSWYQQALGQGPQFIFQYYEEEERQRGNFPDRFSGHQFPNYSSELNVNALLLGDSALYLCASSLAGGAGEKLFFGSGTQLSVL.

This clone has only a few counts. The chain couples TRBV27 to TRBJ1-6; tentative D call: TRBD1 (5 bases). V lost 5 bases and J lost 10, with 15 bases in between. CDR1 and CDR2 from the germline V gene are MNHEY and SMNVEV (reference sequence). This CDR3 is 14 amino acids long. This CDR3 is CASSTLGVGSPLHF. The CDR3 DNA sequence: TGTGCCAGCAGTACTCTGGGGGTCGGGTCACCCCTCCACTTT.